This TCR beta chain was documented in a study of T cells in Graves' hyperthyroidism and ophthalmopathy. In the study overall: At initial diagnosis, before any treatment had begun, peripheral blood was obtained.

Based on clinical symptoms, serum thyroxine and TRAb, thyroid ultrasound and orbital computed tomography, diagnoses were reached. A roughly 9.3 ml volume of fresh peripheral blood provided the PBMCs. The CDR3 covers 11 residues. V was shortened by 3 bases and J by 6 bases, with 9 bases between the two germline ends. Germline-derived CDR1 and CDR2 are DFQATT and SNEGSKA (reference sequence). What was amplified from RNA transcripts were TCR beta CDR3 regions. The primer set for the first-round RT-PCR of the TCR CDR3 was HTBI. MiXCR, applied by TCRdb to the multiplex PCR reads, yields one record per CDR3 protein. Among approximately 620,000 distinct CDR3 sequences, about 15% were seen once, and the ten largest hold roughly 5.5%.

This chain connects TRBV20-1 to TRBJ2-7, with D perhaps TRBD1 (5 bases). This sequence originates from a woman aged 25 to 39 with Graves' hyperthyroidism that later progressed to Graves' ophthalmopathy. Sample: blood. Here the CDR3 DNA reads TGCAGTGCTAGTTCAGGGTTCGAGCAGTACTTC. Translated: CSASSGFEQYF.